This T cell receptor beta chain derives from a study of blood T cell repertoires in COVID-19. Across the study: Specimens from acute and convalescent COVID-19 originated in the United States, Italy and Spain. From T cells, B-cell-depleted T cells, or PBMCs came the material, which was cDNA or gDNA.

As processed by the authors: For nucleated cells, counts were estimated from reference gene primer amplification. TCRdb's table, derived via immunoSEQ multiplex PCR, lists solely in-frame clones and lacks some. The V and J calls and the clone size are those of that table, but D and trimming were determined from the DNA. Of 170,000 or so clones listed, 85% to 95% are singletons. This CDR3 spans 15 amino acids. Germline V CDR1 and CDR2: LNHDA, SQIVND (reference sequence). V shed 5 bases, J shed 3 bases, and the junction held 7 bases outside the gene matches. Source material: peripheral blood. This TCR was sampled from a middle-aged man with acute or convalescent COVID-19. The chain joins TRBV19 to TRBJ2-5, with 9 bases aligning to TRBD2. This CDR3 reads CASSGRGGGEETQYF. In DNA, the CDR3 is TGTGCCAGTAGTGGACGAGGCGGGGGGGAAGAGACCCAGTACTTC.